This entry concerns a single T cell receptor beta chain. The entry originates in a study of cytomegalovirus exposure and HLA in healthy donors. Per germline, CDR1 SGHTA and CDR2 FQGTGA. This CDR3 has 15 residues. Trimming stripped 5 bases from V and 5 bases from J, with 18 bases between. The PCR made use of 60 Vbeta and 13 Jbeta primers. Sequencing was performed with immunoSEQ multiplex PCR; in TCRdb, only in-frame clones are kept and a portion is missing. Among more than 150,000 clones listed, 65% to 85% were seen once. Input material: PBMCs. V usage is TRBV7-3 and J usage is TRBJ2-5; D is perhaps TRBD1 (6 bases). This clonotype was sampled from a woman aged 25-40 years in good health and CMV-seropositive. The CDR3 DNA sequence: TGTGCCAGCAGCCCCCAAACAGGGTCACGGGAGACCCAGTACTTC. Its translation is CASSPQTGSRETQYF.